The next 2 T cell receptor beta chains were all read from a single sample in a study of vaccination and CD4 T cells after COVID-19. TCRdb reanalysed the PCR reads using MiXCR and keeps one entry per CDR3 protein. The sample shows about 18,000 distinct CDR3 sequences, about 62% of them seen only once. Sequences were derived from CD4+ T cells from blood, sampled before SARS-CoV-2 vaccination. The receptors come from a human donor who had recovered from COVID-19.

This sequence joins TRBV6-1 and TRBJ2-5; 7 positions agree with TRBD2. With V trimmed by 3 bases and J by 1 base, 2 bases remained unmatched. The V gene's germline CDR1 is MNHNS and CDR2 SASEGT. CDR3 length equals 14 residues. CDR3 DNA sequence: TGTGCCAGCAGTGACGGGGGGTCCCAAGAGACCCAGTACTTC. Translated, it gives CASSDGGSQETQYF.

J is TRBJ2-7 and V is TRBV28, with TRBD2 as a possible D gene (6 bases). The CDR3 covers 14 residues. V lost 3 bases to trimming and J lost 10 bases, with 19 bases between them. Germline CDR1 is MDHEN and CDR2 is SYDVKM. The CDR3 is CASSLDGSRRKQYF. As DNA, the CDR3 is TGTGCCAGCAGTTTGGACGGGAGTCGGAGAAAACAGTACTTC.